The present entry profiles one T cell receptor (beta chain) with its context. This clonotype has only a few counts. Its antigen remains undetermined. There are no base qualities to consult, and no much larger clone falls within one base. The data were taken from a study of early T cells in non-severe SARS-CoV-2 infection (dated by TCRdb to about 2021). With regard to the full study: Bulk RNA from unsorted whole blood was used for TCR sequencing, so alpha and beta chains could not be paired.

The paper as a whole reports these results and caveats: VDJdb matching was skewed toward anti-spike CD8 responses and likely underestimated virus-specific expansions by missing private and CD4 specificities.

Set within a cohort of healthcare workers in London, UK, this nested case-control study involved weekly PCR testing of nasopharyngeal swabs along with blood sampling. Between 23 and 31 March 2020, the week of the UK lockdown, healthcare workers were enrolled and then followed up weekly for as long as 16 weeks. Library creation used 5' RACE. Instrument on record: NextSeq 500. The TCR library protocol attached unique molecular identifiers to individual cDNA molecules to correct for sequencing error and PCR bias. Sequencing covered both TCR alpha and beta chains, and within each sample the abundances of alpha and beta sequences were tightly co-correlated. The paper's data handling went like this. Decombinator V4 was used to annotate TCR sequences for V gene, J gene and CDR3. TCRs were defined as expanded if a significant change between any two time points was detected under a Poisson model with p below 0.0001. Abundances of TCRs were expressed as counts per million after normalisation to the total number of TCRs sequenced in each sample. VDJdb, accessed 1 November 2021, was searched for CMV, EBV and SARS-CoV-2 annotated TCRs, with TCRs annotated for multiple antigens excluded. TCRdb ran its own pipeline on the public reads, namely fastp trimming at Q25 and MiXCR clone calling, and kept in-frame beta chains. Here each entry gathers all rows of one CDR3 protein and keeps the most common genes and DNA. These V and J calls derive from TCRdb rather than the authors' analysis. This sample gives under 95,000 distinct CDR3 sequences in total; about 12% of them show up just once. Roughly 3.2% of the sample rests with the top ten.

Input material: whole blood. The receptor comes from an adult who was a healthcare worker with PCR-confirmed SARS-CoV-2 infection or an uninfected control (not recorded which).

At the DNA level, the sequence is TGCAGTGCTAGAGAGTTACAGTCGAACACCGGGGAGCTGTTTTTT. Its protein product is CSARELQSNTGELFF. Recombination joined TRBV20-1 with TRBJ2-2; there is no confident call for the D gene. The cysteine opens and the phenylalanine closes a CDR3 of 15 amino acids. The CDR3 DNA has 45 bases and is translated from base 1. CDR1 DFQATT and CDR2 SNEGSKA are derived from the germline V gene (reference sequence). The germline ends are 8 bases apart after V is trimmed by 0 bases and J by 0 bases.